The 22 T cell receptor beta chains presented below share a single source sample, sequenced in a study of shared clonotypes between healthy human individuals. Profiled with immunoSEQ multiplex PCR; TCRdb holds only in-frame clones, not every one. Of 2 million to 2.5 million clones in the sample, approximately 95% are singletons; the top ten hold 0.1% to 0.15%. Sequencing was performed on naive CD4+ T cells sorted from blood. Subset described: CD45RA+ positively selected. These receptors were taken from a man between 18 and 29 years old in good health.

This clone was observed a single time. The chain is built from TRBV2 and TRBJ2-7; 13 nucleotides align to TRBD2. The germline V gene encodes CDR1 SNHLY and CDR2 FYNNEI. The V gene end was trimmed by 5 bases and the J gene end by 6 bases; junction bases not matched to a gene: 10. This CDR3 spans 16 amino acids. The CDR3 loop is CASSRLAGGGIGEQYF. CDR3 coding DNA: TGTGCCAGCAGTCGACTAGCGGGAGGAGGAATAGGCGAGCAGTACTTC.

The chain uses TRBV30 and TRBJ1-1; 7 positions agree with TRBD1. V lost 4 bases and J lost 0; bases outside the gene matches: 8. The CDR3 is 15 residues long. Germline values: CDR1 GTSNPN, CDR2 SVGIG (reference sequence). The CDR3 loop reads CAWKIPGTVNTEAFF. The CDR3 coding sequence is TGTGCCTGGAAAATACCCGGGACAGTGAACACTGAAGCTTTCTTT.

This clone was counted a single time. This chain joins TRBV6-1 and TRBJ1-2; D unclear. V was cut by 5 bases and J by 5 bases, with 6 bases left in between. Germline assignment: CDR1 MNHNS and CDR2 SASEGT. The CDR3 is 11 residues long. This CDR3 reads CASSRGYGYTF. The CDR3 DNA reads as TGTGCCAGCAGTAGAGGATATGGCTACACCTTC.

The genes are TRBV27 and TRBJ1-2; D remains unclear. The CDR3 contains 12 residues. Trimming pared 11 bases from V and 7 bases from J, leaving 17 bases between. Per germline, CDR1 MNHEY and CDR2 SMNVEV (reference sequence). This chain's CDR3 is CAAATLGAGYTF. The CDR3 nucleotides read TGTGCCGCAGCAACTCTAGGTGCTGGCTACACCTTC.

The J gene is TRBJ2-2, the V gene TRBV5-4; 8 bases are shared with TRBD1. This CDR3 contains 17 residues. Germline CDR1 is SGHNT and CDR2 is YYREEE (reference sequence). Trimming removed 2 bases from V and 3 bases from J; junction bases left unmatched: 9. CDR3 coding DNA: TGTGCCAGCAGCTTAGGCAGGGGGCTTACTTACACCGGGGAGCTGTTTTTT. Encoded protein: CASSLGRGLTYTGELFF.

Only one count was recorded for this clone. The V gene is TRBV5-1, the J gene TRBJ2-3, with a tentative D call TRBD1 (6 bases). Trimming took off 1 base at V and 6 bases at J, with 21 bases between the two ends. Germline V gene data show CDR1 as SGHRS and CDR2 as YFSETQ. The CDR3 runs to 17 residues. CDR3 protein: CASSLNRGRTAGDTQYF. The CDR3 coding sequence is TGCGCCAGCAGCTTGAACCGTGGTCGGACAGCAGGGGATACGCAGTATTTT. Variable domain in full (rest from reference TRBV5-1 and TRBJ2-3): KAGVTQTPRYLIKTRGQQVTLSCSPISGHRSVSWYQQTPGQGLQFLFEYFSETQRNKGNFPGRFSGRQFSNSRSEMNVSTLELGDSALYLCASSLNRGRTAGDTQYFGPGTRLTVL.

V and J are TRBV11-2 and TRBJ2-5; no reliable D call. V dropped 5 bases and J dropped 4 bases, with 8 bases sitting between them. Germline CDR1 reads SGHAT; CDR2 reads FQNNGV. The CDR3 is 12 residues long. CDR3 in amino acids: CASSRSIETQYF. The CDR3 DNA is TGTGCCAGCAGCCGTTCGATAGAGACCCAGTACTTC. Drawing the rest from reference TRBV11-2 and TRBJ2-5, the complete variable domain is EAGVAQSPRYKIIEKRQSVAFWCNPISGHATLYWYQQILGQGPKLLIQFQNNGVVDDSQLPKDRFSAERLKGVDSTLKIQPAKLEDSAVYLCASSRSIETQYFGPGTRLLVL.

A remark on this clone: In the same sample, other DNA sequences code for this CDR3. The chain combines TRBV5-1 with TRBJ1-6, with a tentative D call TRBD1 (5 bases). Germline V gene data show CDR1 as SGHRS and CDR2 as YFSETQ. The ends were cut back, 0 bases at V and 2 bases at J, with 9 bases in the middle. The CDR3 length is 16 residues. The CDR3: CASSLAGQTYNSPLHF. The CDR3 DNA follows: TGCGCCAGCAGCTTGGCAGGGCAGACCTATAATTCACCCCTCCACTTT.

DNA for the CDR3: TGTGCCAGCAGTTACACGAGACAGGGATTGCATGGCTACACCTTC. It yields the protein CASSYTRQGLHGYTF. The genes are TRBV6-5 and TRBJ1-2, with TRBD1 identical over 7 bases. The germline gives CDR1 MNHEY, CDR2 SVGAGI. With V trimmed by 2 bases and J by 6 bases, 9 bases remained unmatched. The CDR3 spans 15 residues.

This chain joins TRBV28 and TRBJ2-5; 15 nucleotides align to TRBD2. CDR1 is MDHEN and CDR2 is SYDVKM in the germline V gene. Unmatched junction bases numbered 17, after V lost 9 bases and J lost 3 bases. CDR3 length: 19 residues. For the CDR3, the DNA is TGTGCCAGTATGCAAGGGACTAGCGGGGGGACGGTGTCCAAAGAGACCCAGTACTTC. This codes for CASMQGTSGGTVSKETQYF.

This clone is a singleton in its sample. This chain connects TRBV6-6 to TRBJ2-3; no reliable D call. V was clipped by 2 bases and J by 4 bases, with 13 bases between them. Germline values: CDR1 MNHNY, CDR2 SVGAGI (reference sequence). The CDR3 is made up of 15 amino acids. CDR3 amino acids: CASSYLSQYADTQYF. Here the CDR3 DNA reads TGTGCCAGCAGTTACCTTTCCCAGTACGCAGATACGCAGTATTTT.

This chain links TRBV18 with TRBJ2-5; 7 bases fit TRBD1. Germline V gives CDR1 KGHSH, CDR2 LQKENI. V was clipped by 0 bases and J by 7 bases; unmatched bases: 11. The length of the CDR3 is 16 residues. The CDR3 here is CASSPPRTGGSGTQYF. The CDR3 DNA is TGTGCCAGCTCACCACCAAGGACAGGAGGATCGGGGACCCAGTACTTC. The whole variable domain, remainder taken from reference TRBV18 and TRBJ2-5, is NAGVMQNPRHLVRRRGQEARLRCSPMKGHSHVYWYRQLPEEGLKFMVYLQKENIIDESGMPKERFSAEFPKEGPSILRIQQVVRGDSAAYFCASSPPRTGGSGTQYFGPGTRLLVL.

V is TRBV4-3 and J is TRBJ2-1; 7 bases agree with TRBD2. The CDR3 contains 15 residues. Germline CDR1 reads LGHNA; CDR2 reads YSLEER. V shed 10 bases and J 4 bases; nucleotides not matched to a gene: 13. The CDR3 reads CATQGRLAGYNEQFF. The CDR3 nucleotides read TGCGCCACCCAAGGGAGACTAGCAGGTTACAATGAGCAGTTCTTC.

The rearrangement joins TRBV7-6 to TRBJ2-3; D uncertain. Germline CDR1 SGHVS, CDR2 FNYEAQ. Trimming shortened V by 4 bases and J by 5 bases, and 7 bases separated the two germline ends. The CDR3 totals 12 residues. Here the CDR3 reads CASSSLVDTQYF. CDR3 DNA sequence: TGTGCCAGCAGCTCGTTAGTAGATACGCAGTATTTT.

To note about this clone: Other DNA sequences in the same sample also yield this CDR3. The gene calls are TRBV5-5 and TRBJ2-7; no clear D gene. The length of the CDR3 is 13 residues. V was pared by 2 bases and J by 0 bases, with 6 bases between. The V gene's germline CDR1 is SGHKS and CDR2 YYEKEE (reference sequence). CDR3 loop: CASSLTGSYEQYF. The CDR3 nucleotides read TGTGCCAGCAGCTTAACTGGCTCCTACGAGCAGTACTTC.

The chain employs TRBV10-3 and TRBJ1-6; no definite D call. CDR1 ENHRY and CDR2 SYGVKD come from the germline V gene. Trimming left V 2 bases short and J 6 bases short, with 5 bases between. The CDR3 is made up of 13 amino acids. The CDR3 region has the DNA TGTGCCATCAGTGAGATGAGTAATTCACCCCTCCACTTT. It translates to CAISEMSNSPLHF.

This chain connects TRBV9 to TRBJ2-1, with 8 bases matching TRBD1. The V gene end was trimmed by 3 bases and the J gene end by 0 bases; junction bases not matched to a gene: 2. This CDR3 has 15 residues. CDR1 and CDR2 from the germline V gene are SGDLS and YYNGEE. Here the CDR3 reads CASSAGTGSYNEQFF. As DNA, the CDR3 is TGTGCCAGCAGCGCCGGGACAGGCTCCTACAATGAGCAGTTCTTC.

On this clone itself: One junction end does not reproduce the germline sequence, and a read error may be involved. The rearrangement links TRBV2 to TRBJ1-6, with a weak D call TRBD1 (5 bases). The CDR3 consists of 13 residues. CDR1 is SNHLY, CDR2 FYNNEI, per germline. CDR3 sequence reads: CASREGVGSPLHF. The CDR3 DNA reads TGTGCCAGCAGGGAAGGGGTCGGTTCACCCCTCCACTTT.

J is TRBJ1-6 and V is TRBV4-3; possibly TRBD1 for D (5 bases). V dropped 0 bases and J dropped 0 bases, with 15 bases sitting between them. Germline values: CDR1 LGHNA, CDR2 YSLEER. This CDR3 has 19 amino acids. The CDR3 region is CASSQDITGPLSYNSPLHF. CDR3 coding DNA: TGCGCCAGCAGCCAAGATATAACGGGACCGCTCTCCTATAATTCACCCCTCCACTTT.

This clone appeared once. This chain links TRBV4-1 with TRBJ2-2; TRBD2 aligns across 10 bases. CDR3 size: 15 residues. Losses at the gene ends were 4 bases for V and 3 bases for J; bases not matched to a gene: 2. Looked up from germline, CDR1 is MGHRA and CDR2 is YSYEKL. The DNA for the CDR3 is TGCGCCAGCAGCCGAGCGGGAGGGGACACCGGGGAGCTGTTTTTT. It encodes CASSRAGGDTGELFF.

This clone is a singleton in its sample. The chain has TRBV7-6 and TRBJ2-1; D remains ambiguous. The ends were cut back, 5 bases at V and 6 bases at J, with 17 bases in the middle. The CDR3 runs to 15 residues. Germline V gene lookup returns CDR1 SGHVS and CDR2 FNYEAQ. CDR3 in amino acids: CASSPSPEQSNEQFF. DNA of the CDR3: TGTGCCAGCAGCCCGAGCCCGGAGCAGTCCAATGAGCAGTTCTTC.

Details on this clone: Other DNA sequences in the same sample also yield this CDR3. CDR3 amino acids: CASSESTAPYEQYF. The CDR3 nucleotides read TGCGCCAGCAGTGAGTCGACAGCCCCCTACGAGCAGTACTTC. The rearrangement joins TRBV10-1 to TRBJ2-7, with D perhaps matching TRBD1 (5 bases). Germline CDR1 reads WNHNN; CDR2 reads SYGVQD (reference sequence). V was cut by 0 bases and J by 2 bases, with 8 bases left in between. This CDR3 is 14 amino acids long.